This entry concerns a single T cell receptor beta chain. This sample was included in a study of PD-1 blockade in classical Hodgkin lymphoma. The CDR3 has 13 residues. Germline CDR1 is SGHNT and CDR2 is YYREEE (reference sequence). V was clipped by 5 bases and J by 3 bases, with 11 bases between them. Following autologous stem cell transplantation, relapse occurred in every patient, and exposure to brentuximab vedotin varied. Profiled with immunoSEQ multiplex PCR; TCRdb holds only in-frame clones, not every one. The repertoire includes 90,000 to 100,000 clones, roughly 92% of them detected once, and 2.8% sits in the top ten.

This material consisted of peripheral blood mononuclear cells (PBMCs), taken at baseline. This rearrangement joins TRBV5-4 to TRBJ1-1, with D uncertain. The sequence was obtained from a human donor with classical Hodgkin lymphoma. This CDR3 is CASSISSYTEAFF. The CDR3 nucleotides are TGTGCCAGCAGTATTTCCTCGTACACTGAAGCTTTCTTT.